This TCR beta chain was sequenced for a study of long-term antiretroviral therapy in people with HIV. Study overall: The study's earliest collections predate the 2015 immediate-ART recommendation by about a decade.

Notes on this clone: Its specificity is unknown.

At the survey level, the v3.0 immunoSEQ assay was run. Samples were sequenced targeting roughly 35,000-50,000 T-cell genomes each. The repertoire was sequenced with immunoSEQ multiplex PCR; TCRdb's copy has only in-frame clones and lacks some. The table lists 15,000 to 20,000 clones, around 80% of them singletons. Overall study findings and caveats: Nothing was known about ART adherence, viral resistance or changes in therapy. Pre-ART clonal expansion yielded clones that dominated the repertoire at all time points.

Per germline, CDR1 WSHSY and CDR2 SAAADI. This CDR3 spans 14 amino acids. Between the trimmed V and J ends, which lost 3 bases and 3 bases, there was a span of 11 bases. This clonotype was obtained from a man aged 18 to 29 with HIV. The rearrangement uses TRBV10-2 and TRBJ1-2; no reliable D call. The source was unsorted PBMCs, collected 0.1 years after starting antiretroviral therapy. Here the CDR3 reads CASSDNSLYYGYTF. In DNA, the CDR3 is TGCGCCAGCAGTGATAACAGTCTTTACTATGGCTACACCTTC.